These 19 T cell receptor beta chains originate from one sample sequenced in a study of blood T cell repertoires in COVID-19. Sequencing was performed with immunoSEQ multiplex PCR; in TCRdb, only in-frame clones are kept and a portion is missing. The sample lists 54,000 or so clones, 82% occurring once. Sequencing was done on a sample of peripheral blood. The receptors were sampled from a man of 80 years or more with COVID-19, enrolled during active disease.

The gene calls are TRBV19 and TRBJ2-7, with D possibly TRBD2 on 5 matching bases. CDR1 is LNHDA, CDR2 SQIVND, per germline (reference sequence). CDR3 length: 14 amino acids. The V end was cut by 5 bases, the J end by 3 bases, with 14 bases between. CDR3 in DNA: TGTGCCAGTAGTGATTCAGCGGCGATCTACGAGCAGTACTTC. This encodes CASSDSAAIYEQYF.

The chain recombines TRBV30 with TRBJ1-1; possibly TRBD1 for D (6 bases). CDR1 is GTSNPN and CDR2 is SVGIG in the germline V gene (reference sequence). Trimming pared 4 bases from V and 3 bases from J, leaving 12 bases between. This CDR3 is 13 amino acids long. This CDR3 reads CAWKKYRDTEAFF. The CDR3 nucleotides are TGTGCCTGGAAAAAGTACAGGGACACTGAAGCTTTCTTT.

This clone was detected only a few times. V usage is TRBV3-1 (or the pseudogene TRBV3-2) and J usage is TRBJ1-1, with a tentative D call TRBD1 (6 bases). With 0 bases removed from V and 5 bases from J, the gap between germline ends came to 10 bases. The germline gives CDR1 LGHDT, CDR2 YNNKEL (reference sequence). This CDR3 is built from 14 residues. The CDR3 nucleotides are TGTGCCAGCAGCCAAGAGAGCAGGGGTACTGAAGCTTTCTTT. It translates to CASSQESRGTEAFF.

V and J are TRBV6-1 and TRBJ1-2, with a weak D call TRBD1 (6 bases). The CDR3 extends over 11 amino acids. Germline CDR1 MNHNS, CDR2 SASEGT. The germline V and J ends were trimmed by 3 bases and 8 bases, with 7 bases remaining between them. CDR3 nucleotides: TGTGCCAGCAGTGACCAGGGGGGCTACACCTTC. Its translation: CASSDQGGYTF.

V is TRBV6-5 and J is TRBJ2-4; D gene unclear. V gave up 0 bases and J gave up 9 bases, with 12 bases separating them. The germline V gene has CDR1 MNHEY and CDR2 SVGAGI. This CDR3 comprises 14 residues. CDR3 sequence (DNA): TGTGCCAGCAGTTACTCGACGCAGTCGGGCATTCAGTACTTC. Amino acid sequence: CASSYSTQSGIQYF.

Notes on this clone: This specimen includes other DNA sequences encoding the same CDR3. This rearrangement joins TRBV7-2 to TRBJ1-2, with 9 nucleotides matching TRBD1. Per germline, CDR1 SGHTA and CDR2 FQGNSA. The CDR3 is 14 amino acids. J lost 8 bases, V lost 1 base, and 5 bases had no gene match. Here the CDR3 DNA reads TGTGCCAGCAGCTTAGACAGGGGGCAAGGGGGCTACACCTTC. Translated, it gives CASSLDRGQGGYTF.

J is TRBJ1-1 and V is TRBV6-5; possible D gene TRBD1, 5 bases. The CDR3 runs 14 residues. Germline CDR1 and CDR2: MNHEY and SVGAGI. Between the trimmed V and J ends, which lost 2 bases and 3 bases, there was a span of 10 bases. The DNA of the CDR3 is TGTGCCAGCAGTTACGACAGCCCCTACACTGAAGCTTTCTTT. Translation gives CASSYDSPYTEAFF.

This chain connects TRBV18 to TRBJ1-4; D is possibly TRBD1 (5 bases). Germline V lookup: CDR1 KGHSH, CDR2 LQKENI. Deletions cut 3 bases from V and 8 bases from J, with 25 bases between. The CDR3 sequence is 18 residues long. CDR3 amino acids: CASSPQTGVQSPGEKLFF. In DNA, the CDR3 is TGTGCCAGCTCACCCCAGACGGGGGTCCAATCCCCGGGGGAAAAACTGTTTTTT.

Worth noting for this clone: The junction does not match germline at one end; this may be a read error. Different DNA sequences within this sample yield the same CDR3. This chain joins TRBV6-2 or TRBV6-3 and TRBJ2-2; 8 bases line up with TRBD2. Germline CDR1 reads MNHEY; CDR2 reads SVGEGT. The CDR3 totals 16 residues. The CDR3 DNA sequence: TGTGCCAGCAGTCCGGAGCGGGAGTGGGACACTGGGGAGCTGTTTTTT. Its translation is CASSPEREWDTGELFF.

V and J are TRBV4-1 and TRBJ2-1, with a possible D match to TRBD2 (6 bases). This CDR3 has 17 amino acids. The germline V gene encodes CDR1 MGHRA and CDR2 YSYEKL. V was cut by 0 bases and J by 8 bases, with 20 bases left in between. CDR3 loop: CASSQDSRTTVRDEQFF. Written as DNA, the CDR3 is TGCGCCAGCAGCCAAGATTCGCGGACTACAGTACGCGATGAGCAGTTCTTC.

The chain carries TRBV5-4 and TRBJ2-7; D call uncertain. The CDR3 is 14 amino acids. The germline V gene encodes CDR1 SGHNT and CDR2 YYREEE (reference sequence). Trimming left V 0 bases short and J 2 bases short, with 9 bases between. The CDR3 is CASSLGLETYEQYF. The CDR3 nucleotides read TGTGCCAGCAGCTTGGGACTGGAAACCTACGAGCAGTACTTC.

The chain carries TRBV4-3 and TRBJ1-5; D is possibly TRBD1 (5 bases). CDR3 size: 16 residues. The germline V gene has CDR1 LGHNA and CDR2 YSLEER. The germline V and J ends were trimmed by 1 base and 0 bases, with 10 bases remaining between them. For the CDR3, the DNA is TGCGCCAGCAGCCAAGTGTTAGGGGCTAGCAATCAGCCCCAGCATTTT. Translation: CASSQVLGASNQPQHF.

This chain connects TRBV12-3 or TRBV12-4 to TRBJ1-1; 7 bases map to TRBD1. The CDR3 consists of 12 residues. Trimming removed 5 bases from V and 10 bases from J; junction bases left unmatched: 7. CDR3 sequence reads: CASSRVEGAAFF. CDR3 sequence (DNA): TGTGCCAGCAGTCGGGTGGAGGGGGCAGCTTTCTTT.

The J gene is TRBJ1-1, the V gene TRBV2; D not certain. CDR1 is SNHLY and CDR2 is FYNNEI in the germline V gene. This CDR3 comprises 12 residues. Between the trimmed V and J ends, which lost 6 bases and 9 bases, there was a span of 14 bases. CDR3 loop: CASSTESGQAFF. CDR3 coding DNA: TGTGCCAGCAGCACTGAGTCTGGGCAAGCTTTCTTT.

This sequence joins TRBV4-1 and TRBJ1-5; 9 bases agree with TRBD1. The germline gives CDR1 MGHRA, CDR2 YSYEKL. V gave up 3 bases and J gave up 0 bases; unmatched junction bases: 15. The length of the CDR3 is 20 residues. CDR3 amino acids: CASSQFADRGSTNSNQPQHF. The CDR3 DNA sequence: TGCGCCAGCAGCCAGTTTGCTGACAGGGGGAGCACGAATAGCAATCAGCCCCAGCATTTT.

CDR3 sequence: CASSIPGWETQYF. CDR3 nucleotide sequence: TGTGCCAGTAGTATCCCCGGGTGGGAGACCCAGTACTTC. The chain links TRBV19 to TRBJ2-5; D not resolved. Germline CDR1 reads LNHDA; CDR2 reads SQIVND (reference sequence). CDR3 length equals 13 residues. Trimming removed 3 bases at V and 5 bases at J, with 10 bases between. The full variable domain, in which reference TRBV19 and TRBJ2-5 provide the parts outside the CDR3, is DGGITQSPKYLFRKEGQNVTLSCEQNLNHDAMYWYRQDPGQGLRLIYYSQIVNDFQKGDIAEGYSVSREKKESFPLTVTSAQKNPTAFYLCASSIPGWETQYFGPGTRLLVL.

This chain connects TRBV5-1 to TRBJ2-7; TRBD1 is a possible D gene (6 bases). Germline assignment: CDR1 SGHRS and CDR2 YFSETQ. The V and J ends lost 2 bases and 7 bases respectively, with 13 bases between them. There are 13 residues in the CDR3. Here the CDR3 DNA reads TGCGCCAGCAGCTTAGGGACAACCCTGGAGCAGTACTTC. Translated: CASSLGTTLEQYF.

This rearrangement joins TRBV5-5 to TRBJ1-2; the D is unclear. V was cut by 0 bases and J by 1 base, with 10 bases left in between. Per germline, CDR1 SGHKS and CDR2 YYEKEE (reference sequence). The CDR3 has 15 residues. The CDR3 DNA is TGTGCCAGCAGCTTGGGTGTAGGAGGTAACTATGGCTACACCTTC. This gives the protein CASSLGVGGNYGYTF.

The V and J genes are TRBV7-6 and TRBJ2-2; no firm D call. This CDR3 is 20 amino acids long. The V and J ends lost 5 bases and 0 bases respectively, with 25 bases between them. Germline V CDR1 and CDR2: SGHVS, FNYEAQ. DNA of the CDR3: TGTGCCAGCAGCCTCCCTCCCACAGAGAGCTTACTTGCGAACACCGGGGAGCTGTTTTTT. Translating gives CASSLPPTESLLANTGELFF.